Sequencing of this T cell receptor (beta chain) was carried out in a study of blood T cell repertoires in COVID-19. Overall study context: Samples came from the United States, Italy and Spain, spanning acute and convalescent COVID-19.

Membership in each cohort depended on participant-reported clinical history. Two negative PCRs, clearance, or symptom resolution characterized the recovered Cohort 3 donors. Germline-derived CDR1 and CDR2 are SGHAT and FQNNGV. The CDR3 is 14 amino acids. J was trimmed by 0 bases and V by 6 bases; bases with no gene match: 5. Repertoires were generated with immunoSEQ multiplex PCR, while TCRdb's copy carries only in-frame clones and drops some. The table records about 300,000 clones, approximately 90% of them present only once. The TCR comes from a woman aged 25 to 39 who had recovered from COVID-19. This chain joins TRBV11-2 and TRBJ2-7, with TRBD1 matching over 7 bases. Input material: PBMCs or T cells enriched from blood (not recorded which). CDR3 in DNA: TGTGCCAGCAGAACCGGGACAGCCTCCTACGAGCAGTACTTC. This gives the protein CASRTGTASYEQYF.